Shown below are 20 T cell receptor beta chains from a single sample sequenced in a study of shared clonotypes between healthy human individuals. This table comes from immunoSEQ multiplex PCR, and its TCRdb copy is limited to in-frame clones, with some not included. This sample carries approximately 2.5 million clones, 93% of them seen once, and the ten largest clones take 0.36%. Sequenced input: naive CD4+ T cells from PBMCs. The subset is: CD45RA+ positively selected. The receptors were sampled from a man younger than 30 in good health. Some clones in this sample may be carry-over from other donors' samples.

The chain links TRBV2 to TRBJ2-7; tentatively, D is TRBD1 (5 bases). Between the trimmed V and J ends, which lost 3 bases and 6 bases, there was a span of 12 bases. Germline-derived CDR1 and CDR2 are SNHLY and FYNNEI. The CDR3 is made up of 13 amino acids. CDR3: CASSEQGPPEQYF. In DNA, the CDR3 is TGTGCCAGCAGTGAGCAGGGCCCGCCCGAGCAGTACTTC.

CDR3 sequence (DNA): TGTGCCAGCAGCGGACACGGGACTAGCGGTTCCGGTGAGCAGTTCTTC. It specifies CASSGHGTSGSGEQFF. This chain connects TRBV11-3 to TRBJ2-1, with 11 nucleotides matching TRBD2. CDR3 size: 16 residues. The ends lost 5 bases at V and 9 bases at J; junction bases unmatched: 12. Germline CDR1 SGHNT, CDR2 YENEEA.

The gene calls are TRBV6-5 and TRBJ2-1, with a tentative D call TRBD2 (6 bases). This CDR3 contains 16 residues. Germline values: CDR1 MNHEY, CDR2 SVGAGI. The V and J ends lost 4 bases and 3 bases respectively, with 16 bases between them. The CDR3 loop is CASSWVPGVGYNEQFF. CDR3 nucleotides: TGTGCCAGCAGTTGGGTCCCGGGAGTTGGCTACAATGAGCAGTTCTTC.

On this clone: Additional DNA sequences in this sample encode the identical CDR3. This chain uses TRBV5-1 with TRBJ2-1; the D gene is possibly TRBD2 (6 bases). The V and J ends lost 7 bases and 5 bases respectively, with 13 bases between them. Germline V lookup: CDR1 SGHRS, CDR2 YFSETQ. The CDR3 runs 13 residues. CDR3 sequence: CASGRDRNNEQFF. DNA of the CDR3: TGCGCCAGCGGGCGGGACCGCAACAATGAGCAGTTCTTC.

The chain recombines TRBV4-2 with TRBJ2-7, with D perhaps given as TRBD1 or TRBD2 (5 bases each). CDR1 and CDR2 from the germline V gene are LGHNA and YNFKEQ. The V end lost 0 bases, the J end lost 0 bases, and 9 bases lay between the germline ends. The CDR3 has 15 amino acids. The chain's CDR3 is CASSQEGRASYEQYF. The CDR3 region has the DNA TGTGCCAGCAGCCAAGAGGGACGGGCCTCCTACGAGCAGTACTTC.

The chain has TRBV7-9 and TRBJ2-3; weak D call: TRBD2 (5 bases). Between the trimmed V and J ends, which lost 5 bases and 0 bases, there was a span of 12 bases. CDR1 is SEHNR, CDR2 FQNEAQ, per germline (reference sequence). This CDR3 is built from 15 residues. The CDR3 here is CASSRSGYSTDTQYF. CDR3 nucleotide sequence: TGTGCCAGCAGCCGGTCGGGGTACAGCACAGATACGCAGTATTTT.

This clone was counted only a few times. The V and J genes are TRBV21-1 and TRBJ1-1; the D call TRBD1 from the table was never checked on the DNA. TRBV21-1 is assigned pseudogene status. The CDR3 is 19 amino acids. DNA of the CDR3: TGTGCCAGCAGCACCCCCATGGGAACAGGGGGCCTTGGGAACACTGAAGCTTTCTTT. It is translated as CASSTPMGTGGLGNTEAFF.

The CDR3 DNA sequence: TGTGCCAGCAGCGTAGTCATCGGAGACACTGAAGCTTTCTTT. It encodes CASSVVIGDTEAFF. This sequence joins TRBV9 and TRBJ1-1, with no clear D. The CDR3 extends over 14 amino acids. V was shortened by 0 bases and J by 3 bases, with 9 bases between the two germline ends. Germline CDR1 and CDR2: SGDLS and YYNGEE.

In DNA form, the CDR3 reads TGTGCCACCAGCAGACCCCCCCCTAGCGGAGCCACAGATACGCAGTATTTT. This encodes CATSRPPPSGATDTQYF. The chain carries TRBV15 and TRBJ2-3; 7 nucleotides agree with TRBD2. Germline lookup yields CDR1 LNHNV and CDR2 YYDKDF (reference sequence). V shed 2 bases, J shed 2 bases, and the junction held 10 bases outside the gene matches. The CDR3 contains 17 residues.

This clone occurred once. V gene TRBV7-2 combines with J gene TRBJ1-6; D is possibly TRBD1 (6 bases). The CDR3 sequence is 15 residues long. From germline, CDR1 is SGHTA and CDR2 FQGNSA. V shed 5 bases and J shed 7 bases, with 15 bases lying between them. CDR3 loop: CASSGGRITNSPLHF. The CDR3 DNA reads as TGTGCCAGCAGCGGGGGGCGGATAACAAATTCACCCCTCCACTTT.

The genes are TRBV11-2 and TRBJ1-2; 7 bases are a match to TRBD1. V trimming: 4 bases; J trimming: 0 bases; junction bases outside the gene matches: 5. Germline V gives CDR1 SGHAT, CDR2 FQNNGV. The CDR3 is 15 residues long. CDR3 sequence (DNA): TGTGCCAGCAGCTCCTGGGACAGAGCTAACTATGGCTACACCTTC. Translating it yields CASSSWDRANYGYTF.

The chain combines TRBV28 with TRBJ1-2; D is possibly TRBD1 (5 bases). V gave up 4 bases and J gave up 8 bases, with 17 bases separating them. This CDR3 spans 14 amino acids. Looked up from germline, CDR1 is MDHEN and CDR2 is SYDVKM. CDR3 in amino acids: CASSSHPPGGGYTF. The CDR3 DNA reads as TGTGCCAGCAGTTCCCACCCTCCCGGGGGGGGCTACACCTTC.

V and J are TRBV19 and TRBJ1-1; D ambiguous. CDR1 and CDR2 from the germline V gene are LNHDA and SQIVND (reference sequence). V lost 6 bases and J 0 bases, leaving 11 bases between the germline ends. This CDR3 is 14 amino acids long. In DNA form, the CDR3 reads TGTGCCAGTAGCACTAGGCGGGTGAACACTGAAGCTTTCTTT. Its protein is CASSTRRVNTEAFF.

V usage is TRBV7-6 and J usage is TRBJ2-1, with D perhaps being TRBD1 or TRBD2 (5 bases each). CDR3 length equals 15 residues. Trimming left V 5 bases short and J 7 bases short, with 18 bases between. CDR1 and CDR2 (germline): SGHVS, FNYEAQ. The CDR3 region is CASSRSRGSENEQFF. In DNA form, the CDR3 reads TGTGCCAGCAGCCGATCTCGGGGCAGTGAAAATGAGCAGTTCTTC.

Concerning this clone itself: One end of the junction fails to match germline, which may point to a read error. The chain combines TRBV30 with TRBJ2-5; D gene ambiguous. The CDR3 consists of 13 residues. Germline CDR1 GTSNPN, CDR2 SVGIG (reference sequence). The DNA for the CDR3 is TGTGCCTGGAGTGCGGGCGGACCAGAGGCCCAGTACTTC. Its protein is CAWSAGGPEAQYF.

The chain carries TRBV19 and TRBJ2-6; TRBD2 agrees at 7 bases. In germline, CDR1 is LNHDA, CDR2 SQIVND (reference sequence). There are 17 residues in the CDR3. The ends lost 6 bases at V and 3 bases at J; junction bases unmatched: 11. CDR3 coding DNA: TGTGCCAGTAGCAACCCTCCGGGGGGTCGTGGGGCCAACGTCCTGACTTTC. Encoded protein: CASSNPPGGRGANVLTF.

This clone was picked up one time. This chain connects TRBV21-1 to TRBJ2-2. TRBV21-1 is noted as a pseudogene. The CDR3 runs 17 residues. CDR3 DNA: TGTGCCAGCAGCAAACCCCCGAAGGAAGGGTTTACCGGGGAGCTGTTTTTT. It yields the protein CASSKPPKEGFTGELFF.

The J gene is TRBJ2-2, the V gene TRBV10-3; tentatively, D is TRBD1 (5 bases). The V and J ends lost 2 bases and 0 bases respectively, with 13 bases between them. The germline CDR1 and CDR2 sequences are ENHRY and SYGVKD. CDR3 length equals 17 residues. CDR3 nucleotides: TGTGCCATCAGTGAGGGGCAGGGTGGTCCGAACACCGGGGAGCTGTTTTTT. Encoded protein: CAISEGQGGPNTGELFF.

The CDR3 region is CASSLVVSGREKLFF. CDR3 nucleotides: TGTGCCAGCAGCTTAGTCGTGTCAGGGAGGGAAAAACTGTTTTTT. The chain joins TRBV28 to TRBJ1-4; tentative D call: TRBD1 (5 bases). Germline-derived CDR1 and CDR2 are MDHEN and SYDVKM. V gave up 6 bases and J gave up 8 bases, with 19 bases separating them. This CDR3 is built from 15 residues. Full variable domain (outside the CDR3, taken from reference TRBV28 and TRBJ1-4): DVKVTQSSRYLVKRTGEKVFLECVQDMDHENMFWYRQDPGLGLRLIYFSYDVKMKEKGDIPEGYSVSREKKERFSLILESASTNQTSMYLCASSLVVSGREKLFFGSGTQLSVL.

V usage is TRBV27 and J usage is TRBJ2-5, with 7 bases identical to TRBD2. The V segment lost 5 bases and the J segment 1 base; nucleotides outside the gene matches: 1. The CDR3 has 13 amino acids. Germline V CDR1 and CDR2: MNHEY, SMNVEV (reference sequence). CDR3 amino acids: CASSREAQETQYF. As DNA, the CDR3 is TGTGCCAGCAGTCGGGAGGCCCAAGAGACCCAGTACTTC.